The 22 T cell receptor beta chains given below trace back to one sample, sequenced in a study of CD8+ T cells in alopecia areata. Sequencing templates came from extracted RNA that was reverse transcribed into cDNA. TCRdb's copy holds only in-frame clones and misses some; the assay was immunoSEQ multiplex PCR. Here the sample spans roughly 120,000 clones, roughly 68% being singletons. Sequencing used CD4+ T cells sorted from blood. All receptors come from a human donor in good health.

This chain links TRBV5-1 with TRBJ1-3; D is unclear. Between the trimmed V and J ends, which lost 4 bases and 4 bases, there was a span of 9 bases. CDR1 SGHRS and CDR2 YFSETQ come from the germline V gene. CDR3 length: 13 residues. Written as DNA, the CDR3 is TGCGCCAGCAGCCCGGACGGCGGAAACACCATATATTTT. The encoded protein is CASSPDGGNTIYF.

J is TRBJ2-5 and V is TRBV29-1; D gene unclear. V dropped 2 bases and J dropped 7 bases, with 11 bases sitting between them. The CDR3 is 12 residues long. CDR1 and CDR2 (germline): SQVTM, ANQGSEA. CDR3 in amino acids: CSVEHGFGTQYF. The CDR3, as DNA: TGCAGCGTTGAACACGGCTTCGGGACCCAGTACTTC. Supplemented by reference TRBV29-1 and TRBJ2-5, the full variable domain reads SAVISQKPSRDICQRGTSLTIQCQVDSQVTMMFWYRQQPGQSLTLIATANQGSEATYESGFVIDKFPISRPNLTFSTLTVSNMSPEDSSIYLCSVEHGFGTQYFGPGTRLLVL.

The CDR3 spells CAWSVVGGRGYTF. The CDR3, as DNA: TGTGCCTGGAGTGTGGTCGGGGGCAGAGGCTACACCTTC. The chain carries TRBV30 and TRBJ1-2, with D possibly matching TRBD1 (6 bases). The CDR3 is made up of 13 amino acids. V lost 0 bases and J 8 bases, leaving 13 bases between the germline ends. Germline V CDR1 and CDR2: GTSNPN, SVGIG (reference sequence).

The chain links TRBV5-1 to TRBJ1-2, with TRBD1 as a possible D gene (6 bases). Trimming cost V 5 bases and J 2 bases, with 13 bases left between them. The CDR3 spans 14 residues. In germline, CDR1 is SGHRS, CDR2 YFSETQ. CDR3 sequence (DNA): TGCGCCAGCAGTTTCTTGGACAGCAACTATGGCTACACCTTC. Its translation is CASSFLDSNYGYTF.

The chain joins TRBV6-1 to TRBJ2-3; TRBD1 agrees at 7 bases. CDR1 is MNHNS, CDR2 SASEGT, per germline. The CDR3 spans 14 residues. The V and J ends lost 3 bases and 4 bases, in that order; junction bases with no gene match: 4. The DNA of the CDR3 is TGTGCCAGCAGTGACCGACAGGGTTCAGATACGCAGTATTTT. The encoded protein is CASSDRQGSDTQYF.

In DNA form, the CDR3 reads TGCAGTGCTGTGGGGAATGAGCAGTTCTTC. It specifies CSAVGNEQFF. The chain has TRBV20-1 and TRBJ2-1; no definite D call. In germline, CDR1 is DFQATT, CDR2 SNEGSKA (reference sequence). The CDR3 length is 10 residues. Between the trimmed V and J ends, which lost 5 bases and 7 bases, there was a span of 6 bases.

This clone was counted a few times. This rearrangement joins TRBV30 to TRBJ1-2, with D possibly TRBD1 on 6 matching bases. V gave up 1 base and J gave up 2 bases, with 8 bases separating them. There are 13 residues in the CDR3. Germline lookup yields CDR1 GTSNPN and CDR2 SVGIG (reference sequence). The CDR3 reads CAWSGQVNYGYTF. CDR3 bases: TGTGCCTGGAGTGGACAGGTGAACTATGGCTACACCTTC. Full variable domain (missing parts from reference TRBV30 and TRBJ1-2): SQTIHQWPATLVQPVGSPLSLECTVEGTSNPNLYWYRQAAGRGLQLLFYSVGIGQISSEVPQNLSASRPQDRQFILSSKKLLLSDSGFYLCAWSGQVNYGYTFGSGTRLTVV.

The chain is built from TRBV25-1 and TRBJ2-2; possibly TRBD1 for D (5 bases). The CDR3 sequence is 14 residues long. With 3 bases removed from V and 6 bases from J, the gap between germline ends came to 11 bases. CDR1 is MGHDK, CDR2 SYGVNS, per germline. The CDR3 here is CASSEAGYSGELFF. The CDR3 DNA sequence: TGTGCCAGCAGTGAGGCAGGGTATTCCGGGGAGCTGTTTTTT. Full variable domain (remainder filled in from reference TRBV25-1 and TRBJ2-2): EADIYQTPRYLVIGTGKKITLECSQTMGHDKMYWYQQDPGMELHLIHYSYGVNSTEKGDLSSESTVSRIRTEHFPLTLESARPSHTSQYLCASSEAGYSGELFFGEGSRLTVL.

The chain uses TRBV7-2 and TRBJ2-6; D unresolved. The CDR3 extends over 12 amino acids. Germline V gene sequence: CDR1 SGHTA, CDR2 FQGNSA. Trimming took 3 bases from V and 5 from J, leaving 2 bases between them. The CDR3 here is CASSFRANVLTF. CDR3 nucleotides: TGTGCCAGCAGCTTCCGGGCCAACGTCCTGACTTTC.

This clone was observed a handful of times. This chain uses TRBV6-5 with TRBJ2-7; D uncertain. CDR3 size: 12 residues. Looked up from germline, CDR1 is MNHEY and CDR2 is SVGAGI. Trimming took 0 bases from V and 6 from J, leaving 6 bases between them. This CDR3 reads CASSYSLGEQYF. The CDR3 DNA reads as TGTGCCAGCAGTTACTCGCTGGGCGAGCAGTACTTC.

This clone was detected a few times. The CDR3 spells CAIPRETQYF. CDR3 DNA sequence: TGTGCCATCCCGCGGGAGACCCAGTACTTC. The genes are TRBV21-1 and TRBJ2-5; the table's D call of TRBD2 was not tested on the DNA. TRBV21-1 is a pseudogene. This CDR3 is built from 10 residues.

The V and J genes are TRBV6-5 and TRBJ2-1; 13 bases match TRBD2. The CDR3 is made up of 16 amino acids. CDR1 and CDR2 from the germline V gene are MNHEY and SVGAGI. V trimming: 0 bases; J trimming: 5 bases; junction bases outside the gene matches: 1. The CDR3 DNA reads TGTGCCAGCAGTTACTCACTAGCGGGGGGGGACAATGAGCAGTTCTTC. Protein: CASSYSLAGGDNEQFF.

The CDR3 is CAWSPRGRGTEAFF. CDR3 bases: TGTGCCTGGAGTCCCCGGGGCAGGGGCACTGAAGCTTTCTTT. The J gene is TRBJ1-1, the V gene TRBV30; D possibly corresponds to TRBD1 (6 bases). V lost 2 bases, J lost 4 bases, and 14 bases lay in between. CDR1 GTSNPN and CDR2 SVGIG come from the germline V gene (reference sequence). The CDR3 extends over 14 amino acids.

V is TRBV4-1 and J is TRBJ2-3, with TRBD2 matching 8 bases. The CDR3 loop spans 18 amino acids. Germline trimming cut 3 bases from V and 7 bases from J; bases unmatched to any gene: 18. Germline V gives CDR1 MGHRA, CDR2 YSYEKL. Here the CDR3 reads CASSHPGESTGGANTQYF. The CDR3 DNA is TGCGCCAGCAGCCACCCTGGGGAGAGTACCGGGGGGGCGAATACGCAGTATTTT.

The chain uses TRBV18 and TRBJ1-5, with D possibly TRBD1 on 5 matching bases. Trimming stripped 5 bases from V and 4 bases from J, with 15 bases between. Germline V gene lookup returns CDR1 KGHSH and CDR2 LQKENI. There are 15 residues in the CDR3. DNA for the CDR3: TGTGCCAGCTCAATTGACAGACAGAGGAATCAGCCCCAGCATTTT. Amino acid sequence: CASSIDRQRNQPQHF.

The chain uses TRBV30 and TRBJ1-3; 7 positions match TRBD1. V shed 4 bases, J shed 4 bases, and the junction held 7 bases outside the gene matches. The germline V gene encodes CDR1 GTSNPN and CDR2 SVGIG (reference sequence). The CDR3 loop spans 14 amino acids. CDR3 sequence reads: CAWNEGAVGNTIYF. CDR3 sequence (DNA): TGTGCCTGGAACGAGGGGGCTGTCGGAAACACCATATATTTT.

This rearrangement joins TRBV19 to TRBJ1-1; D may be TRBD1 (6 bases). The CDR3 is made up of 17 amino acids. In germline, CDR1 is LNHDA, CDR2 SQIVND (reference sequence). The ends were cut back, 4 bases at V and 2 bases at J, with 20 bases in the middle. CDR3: CASSTPGGAQGNTEAFF. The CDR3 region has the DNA TGTGCCAGTAGTACCCCGGGGGGGGCGCAAGGAAACACTGAAGCTTTCTTT.

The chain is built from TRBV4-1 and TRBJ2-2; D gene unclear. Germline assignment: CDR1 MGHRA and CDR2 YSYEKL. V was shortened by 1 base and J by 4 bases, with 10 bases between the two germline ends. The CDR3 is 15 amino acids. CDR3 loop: CASSQGTIVTGELFF. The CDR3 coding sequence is TGCGCCAGCAGCCAAGGGACCATAGTCACCGGGGAGCTGTTTTTT.

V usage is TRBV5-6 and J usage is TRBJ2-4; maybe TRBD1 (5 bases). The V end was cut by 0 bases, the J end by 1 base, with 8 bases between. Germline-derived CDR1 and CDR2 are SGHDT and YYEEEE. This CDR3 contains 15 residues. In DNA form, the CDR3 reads TGTGCCAGCAGCTTGGCAGGGTCGGCCAAAAACATTCAGTACTTC. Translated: CASSLAGSAKNIQYF.

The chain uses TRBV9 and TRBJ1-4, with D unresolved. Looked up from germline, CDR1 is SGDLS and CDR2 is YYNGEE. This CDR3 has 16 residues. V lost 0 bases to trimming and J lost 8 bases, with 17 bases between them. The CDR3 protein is CASSVGGIGRWEKLFF. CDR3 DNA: TGTGCCAGCAGCGTAGGAGGCATCGGCAGGTGGGAAAAACTGTTTTTT.

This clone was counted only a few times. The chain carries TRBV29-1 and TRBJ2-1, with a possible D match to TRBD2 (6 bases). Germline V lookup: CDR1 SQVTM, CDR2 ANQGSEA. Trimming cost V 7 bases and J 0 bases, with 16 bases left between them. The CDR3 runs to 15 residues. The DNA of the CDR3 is TGCAGCGGCCGGGACTTCCTGAGCTCCTACAATGAGCAGTTCTTC. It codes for CSGRDFLSSYNEQFF.

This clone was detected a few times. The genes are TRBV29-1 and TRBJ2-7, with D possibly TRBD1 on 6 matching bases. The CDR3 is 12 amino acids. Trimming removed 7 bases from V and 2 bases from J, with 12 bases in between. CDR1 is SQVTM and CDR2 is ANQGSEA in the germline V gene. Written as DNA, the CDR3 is TGCAGCGGGTTACAGGGTACCTACGAGCAGTACTTC. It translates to CSGLQGTYEQYF.